The next 22 T cell receptor beta chains were all read from a single sample in a study of T-cell memory formation after mild COVID-19. TCRdb reprocessed the 5' RACE reads via MiXCR and lists one record per CDR3 protein. This sample has around 100,000 distinct CDR3 sequences, with over 8.5% found just once. Material for sequencing was PBMCs or a T cell subset sorted from them (not recorded which). The receptors were gathered from a man between 18 and 35 years old who had mild COVID-19 (a few samples of this study predate the infection). Cell type and time point are not known.

This clonotype came up a few times. The rearrangement uses TRBV6-2 or TRBV6-3 and TRBJ1-6, with 7 bases that match TRBD1. CDR1 and CDR2 from the germline V gene are MNHEY and SVGEGT. There are 16 residues in the CDR3. The V segment lost 6 bases and the J segment 11 bases; nucleotides outside the gene matches: 16. The CDR3 DNA follows: TGTGCCAGCAGCATATACCGCCAGACAGGGATGGCACCCCTCCACTTT. Protein sequence: CASSIYRQTGMAPLHF.

This clonotype was seen more than once but under ten times. The rearrangement joins TRBV7-3 to TRBJ2-1, with TRBD1 as a possible D gene (6 bases). Germline V lookup: CDR1 SGHTA, CDR2 FQGTGA. The CDR3 spans 16 residues. V was clipped by 4 bases and J by 0 bases, with 13 bases between them. The CDR3 DNA follows: TGTGCCAGCAGCTCCCACAGGGATAGCTCCTACAATGAGCAGTTCTTC. This sequence encodes CASSSHRDSSYNEQFF.

The sample holds a few counts of this clonotype. V usage is TRBV11-2 and J usage is TRBJ2-5; 12 positions agree with TRBD2. Germline-derived CDR1 and CDR2 are SGHAT and FQNNGV. The J segment lost 6 bases and the V segment lost 7 bases, leaving 15 bases of the junction unmatched. The CDR3 totals 17 residues. As DNA, the CDR3 is TGTGCCAGCATCACAGCGCGCCTAGCGGGGGGGCCAAAGACCCAGTACTTC. It encodes CASITARLAGGPKTQYF.

This clonotype came up a few times. The V and J genes are TRBV7-2 and TRBJ1-3, with D hard to call. Per the germline V gene, CDR1 is SGHTA and CDR2 is FQGNSA. This CDR3 has 12 amino acids. V lost 6 bases and J 0 bases, leaving 3 bases between the germline ends. CDR3 DNA: TGTGCCAGCAGGGGCTCTGGAAACACCATATATTTT. Translation gives CASRGSGNTIYF. Supplemented by reference TRBV7-2 and TRBJ1-3, the full variable domain reads GAGVSQSPSNKVTEKGKDVELRCDPISGHTALYWYRQSLGQGLEFLIYFQGNSAPDKSGLPSDRFSAERTGGSVSTLTIQRTQQEDSAVYLCASRGSGNTIYFGEGSWLTVV.

The V gene is TRBV19, the J gene TRBJ1-2, with D unresolved. This CDR3 is 13 amino acids long. Germline V gives CDR1 LNHDA, CDR2 SQIVND (reference sequence). V was trimmed by 3 bases and J by 3 bases, leaving 8 bases between them. The CDR3 DNA reads TGTGCCAGTAGTATCCTGGGAGACTATGGCTACACCTTC. This translates into CASSILGDYGYTF.

Ten or more counts support this clonotype. J is TRBJ2-7 and V is TRBV4-3; D gene unclear. Trimming shortened V by 0 bases and J by 1 base, and 7 bases separated the two germline ends. This CDR3 comprises 14 residues. The germline V gene encodes CDR1 LGHNA and CDR2 YSLEER. The CDR3: CASSQDPGSYEQYF. The CDR3 nucleotides are TGCGCCAGCAGCCAAGACCCTGGATCCTACGAGCAGTACTTC.

The chain uses TRBV12-5 and TRBJ2-3; 7 bases fit TRBD2. Losses at the gene ends were 6 bases for V and 5 bases for J; bases not matched to a gene: 11. The CDR3 length is 15 residues. Germline V gene data show CDR1 as LGHNT and CDR2 as FRNRAP. This CDR3 is CASGPTSFRGDTQYF. The CDR3 coding sequence is TGTGCTAGTGGACCGACTAGCTTTAGGGGAGATACGCAGTATTTT.

The chain carries TRBV6-2 or TRBV6-3 and TRBJ2-1; D is undetermined. Germline V lookup: CDR1 MNHEY, CDR2 SVGEGT. The germline V and J ends were trimmed by 0 bases and 10 bases, with 13 bases remaining between them. There are 14 residues in the CDR3. Written as DNA, the CDR3 is TGTGCCAGCAGTTACTCGGGCTGGCCAAGAGAGCAGTTCTTC. Amino acids: CASSYSGWPREQFF.

This clonotype was recorded a few times. The chain employs TRBV7-6 and TRBJ2-1; TRBD2 is a possible D gene (6 bases). V lost 5 bases and J lost 0, with 17 bases in between. Germline V gene sequence: CDR1 SGHVS, CDR2 FNYEAQ. This CDR3 comprises 17 residues. CDR3 protein: CASSPPAWGDSYNEQFF. CDR3 DNA sequence: TGTGCCAGCAGCCCCCCCGCCTGGGGGGACTCCTACAATGAGCAGTTCTTC.

This clonotype was found a few times. This rearrangement joins TRBV20-1 to TRBJ2-5, with D unresolved. Germline V gene sequence: CDR1 DFQATT, CDR2 SNEGSKA (reference sequence). With 3 bases removed from V and 5 bases from J, the gap between germline ends came to 7 bases. The CDR3 consists of 11 residues. DNA of the CDR3: TGCAGTGCTAGCCACTTGGAGACCCAGTACTTC. Translation: CSASHLETQYF.

This clonotype has a handful of counts. The rearrangement links TRBV7-8 to TRBJ1-5, with 9 bases identical to TRBD1. Germline lookup yields CDR1 SGHVS and CDR2 FQNEAQ. Trimming took 6 bases from V and 4 from J; bases not matched to a gene: 4. The CDR3 sequence is 14 residues long. CDR3 in amino acids: CASRRDRDNQPQHF. The DNA for the CDR3 is TGTGCCAGCAGACGGGACAGGGATAATCAGCCCCAGCATTTT.

This clonotype has a single count. The genes are TRBV5-1 and TRBJ1-2; tentatively, D is TRBD1 (6 bases). The germline CDR1 and CDR2 sequences are SGHRS and YFSETQ. The CDR3 runs 15 residues. Trimming cost V 2 bases and J 5 bases, with 16 bases left between them. The CDR3 DNA follows: TGCGCCAGCAGCTTCGCGGGGGCGACGGTATATGGCTACACCTTC. Translated, it gives CASSFAGATVYGYTF.

This clonotype was counted many times. The chain has TRBV4-1 and TRBJ1-5; no definite D call. CDR3 length: 15 residues. Trimming left V 1 base short and J 4 bases short, with 11 bases between. Germline loops: CDR1 MGHRA, CDR2 YSYEKL. CDR3 sequence: CASSQVADENQPQHF. Here the CDR3 DNA reads TGCGCCAGCAGCCAAGTAGCGGACGAAAATCAGCCCCAGCATTTT.

The CDR3 DNA reads TGTGCCAGCAGTTTCGCCGGGGGCTACGAGCAGTACGTC. Protein: CASSFAGGYEQYV. The V gene is TRBV6-2 or TRBV6-3, the J gene TRBJ2-7; perhaps TRBD2 as D (6 bases). There are 13 residues in the CDR3. The ends were cut back, 4 bases at V and 3 bases at J, with 10 bases in the middle. The germline gives CDR1 MNHEY, CDR2 SVGEGT.

This clonotype has more than one count but fewer than ten. The chain recombines TRBV15 with TRBJ2-7; D could derive from TRBD1 or TRBD2 (7 bases each). V shed 4 bases and J shed 3 bases, with 22 bases lying between them. The CDR3 is 17 residues long. Germline lookup yields CDR1 LNHNV and CDR2 YYDKDF (reference sequence). CDR3 loop: CATSKYRGGDPNYEQYV. The CDR3 bases are TGTGCCACCAGCAAATACAGGGGAGGGGACCCCAACTACGAGCAGTACGTC.

The gene calls are TRBV4-3 and TRBJ1-2; no clear D. V was trimmed by 2 bases and J by 0 bases, leaving 4 bases between them. This CDR3 region has 13 residues. Germline V lookup: CDR1 LGHNA, CDR2 YSLEER. DNA for the CDR3: TGCGCCAGCAGCCAAACAGCTAACTATGGCTACACCTTC. Translated: CASSQTANYGYTF.

Only a few counts were recorded for this clonotype. The V call is TRBV7-9, the J call TRBJ2-7, with 8 bases fitting TRBD1. The CDR3 runs to 15 residues. Germline V CDR1 and CDR2: SEHNR, FQNEAQ (reference sequence). Trimming at V came to 3 bases and at J to 7 bases, leaving 11 bases not matched to a gene. The CDR3 DNA follows: TGTGCCAGCAGCTTCCGGGACAGGACCTTCGGGGAGCAGTACTTC. Its translation: CASSFRDRTFGEQYF. Drawing the rest from reference TRBV7-9 and TRBJ2-7, the complete variable domain is DTGVSQNPRHKITKRGQNVTFRCDPISEHNRLYWYRQTLGQGPEFLTYFQNEAQLEKSRLLSDRFSAERPKGSFSTLEIQRTEQGDSAMYLCASSFRDRTFGEQYFGPGTRLTVT.

Points on this clonotype: Mismatch with germline at one junction end may stem from a read error. This sequence joins TRBV13 and TRBJ2-3; D perhaps matches TRBD2 (5 bases). This CDR3 comprises 12 residues. Germline V lookup: CDR1 PRHDT, CDR2 FYEKMQ (reference sequence). Written as DNA, the CDR3 is TGTGCCAGCAGTTTAGGACTGAGTACGCAGTATTTT. Its translation is CASSLGLSTQYF.

The chain uses TRBV10-3 and TRBJ2-1; 7 bases agree with TRBD2. The CDR3 has 16 residues. Germline V gives CDR1 ENHRY, CDR2 SYGVKD. The J segment lost 9 bases and the V segment lost 5 bases, leaving 16 bases of the junction unmatched. Here the CDR3 reads CAISPTYGLVSVEQFF. The CDR3 region has the DNA TGTGCCATCAGTCCCACTTATGGACTAGTGTCGGTTGAGCAGTTCTTC.

This clonotype showed up just a few times. Mismatch with germline at one junction end may stem from a read error. The V call is TRBV29-1, the J call TRBJ2-7; D ambiguous. The CDR3 sequence is 13 residues long. Germline CDR1 SQVTM, CDR2 ANQGSEA. CDR3 region: CSVKDGTSYEQYF. CDR3 sequence (DNA): TGCAGCGTTAAAGACGGTACCTCCTACGAGCAGTACTTC.

The chain employs TRBV4-2 and TRBJ2-3; unclear D gene. V was shortened by 0 bases and J by 5 bases, with 15 bases between the two germline ends. The CDR3 spans 16 residues. Germline-derived CDR1 and CDR2 are LGHNA and YNFKEQ. Here the CDR3 reads CASSQDQGLVIDTQYF. The CDR3 DNA reads TGTGCCAGCAGCCAAGATCAAGGCCTAGTCATAGATACGCAGTATTTT.

This clonotype was found many times. Here the CDR3 DNA reads TGTGCCAGCAGCTTAGGACTAGCGGGGGGGCCCTTCACCGGGGAGCTGTTTTTT. Translating gives CASSLGLAGGPFTGELFF. The chain recombines TRBV7-8 with TRBJ2-2, with 14 bases that match TRBD2. V dropped 1 base and J dropped 4; count of bases not matched to a gene: 5. In germline, CDR1 is SGHVS, CDR2 FQNEAQ. The CDR3 spans 18 residues.